Listed below are T cell receptor beta chains from one sample, sequenced in a study of blood T cell repertoires in COVID-19. Profiled with immunoSEQ multiplex PCR; TCRdb holds only in-frame clones, not every one. The table records around 220,000 clones, approximately 80% of them present only once. Sample: peripheral blood. These receptors were obtained from a woman older than 75 with COVID-19, enrolled during active disease. Both conserved end residues are part of each CDR3. Fields, in order: CDR3 DNA, CDR3 protein, clone size, D gene, CDR3 length, J gene, V gene. A D gene is named only where the DNA matches it firmly. Some rows mark clone size as missing; the rest say once, few, many or name a class of expanded clone.

CDR3nt: TGTGCCAGCAGCATAGGGACTAGCGGGTGGGACGAGCAGTACTTC; CDR3aa: CASSIGTSGWDEQYF; abundance: -; d_gene: TRBD2; len: 15; j_gene: TRBJ2-7; v_gene: TRBV3-1/TRBV3-2
CDR3nt: TGTGCCAGCAGCTTAGACCGGGTCTCTGGAAACACCATATATTTT; CDR3aa: CASSLDRVSGNTIYF; abundance: -; d_gene: -; len: 15; j_gene: TRBJ1-3; v_gene: TRBV7-9
CDR3nt: TGTGCCAGCTCAGCGACAGGGGGAAATGAGCAGTTCTTC; CDR3aa: CASSATGGNEQFF; abundance: -; d_gene: TRBD1; len: 13; j_gene: TRBJ2-1; v_gene: TRBV18
CDR3nt: TGTGCCAGCAGAAGGACTAGCGGGAGCTACGAGCAGTACTTC; CDR3aa: CASRRTSGSYEQYF; abundance: few; d_gene: TRBD2; len: 14; j_gene: TRBJ2-7; v_gene: TRBV28
CDR3nt: TGTGCCATCACCGGCTCTGGAAACACCATATATTTT; CDR3aa: CAITGSGNTIYF; abundance: -; d_gene: -; len: 12; j_gene: TRBJ1-3; v_gene: TRBV10-3
CDR3nt: TGTGCCAGCAGCTTAGAGACAGCCAACTATGGCTACACCTTC; CDR3aa: CASSLETANYGYTF; abundance: -; d_gene: -; len: 14; j_gene: TRBJ1-2; v_gene: TRBV7-9
CDR3nt: TGTGCCAGCAGTTATTCAGGATATGGCTACACCTTC; CDR3aa: CASSYSGYGYTF; abundance: few; d_gene: -; len: 12; j_gene: TRBJ1-2; v_gene: TRBV6-5
CDR3nt: TGCGCCAGCAGCATTACAAGTAACACTGAAGCTTTCTTT; CDR3aa: CASSITSNTEAFF; abundance: -; d_gene: -; len: 13; j_gene: TRBJ1-1; v_gene: TRBV5-1
CDR3nt: TGTGCCGGAGGGACAGACACTAAAGAAAAACTGTTTTTT; CDR3aa: CAGGTDTKEKLFF; abundance: -; d_gene: TRBD1; len: 13; j_gene: TRBJ1-4; v_gene: TRBV2
CDR3nt: TGTGCCAGCAGGCCGGGGGGCGCTTCTGGCTACACCTTC; CDR3aa: CASRPGGASGYTF; abundance: -; d_gene: -; len: 13; j_gene: TRBJ1-2; v_gene: TRBV12-3/TRBV12-4
CDR3nt: TGCGCCAGCAGCTTAAGGACGGACAAGGGAGAGACCCAGTACTTC; CDR3aa: CASSLRTDKGETQYF; abundance: -; d_gene: -; len: 15; j_gene: TRBJ2-5; v_gene: TRBV5-1
CDR3nt: TGTGCCAGCAGCTATGCAGTCTACGAGCAGTACTTC; CDR3aa: CASSYAVYEQYF; abundance: few; d_gene: -; len: 12; j_gene: TRBJ2-7; v_gene: TRBV3-1/TRBV3-2
CDR3nt: TGTGCCAGCAGTGAAGGTACCGGACGGGGACTGTTTTTT; CDR3aa: CASSEGTGRGLFF; abundance: -; d_gene: -; len: 13; j_gene: TRBJ1-4; v_gene: TRBV6-1
CDR3nt: TGTGCTAGTGGTTTGCCTAGGCAGCCCCAGCATTTT; CDR3aa: CASGLPRQPQHF; abundance: -; d_gene: -; len: 12; j_gene: TRBJ1-5; v_gene: TRBV12-5
CDR3nt: TGTGCCAGCAGTGACTCTGGAGGACAGCTACCTCCGGTTTTT; CDR3aa: CASSDSGGQLPPVF; abundance: -; d_gene: -; len: 14; j_gene: TRBJ1-1; v_gene: TRBV6-4
CDR3nt: TGTGCCAGCAGCTTAACAGGGGGCGAGGGTGAAGCTTTCTTT; CDR3aa: CASSLTGGEGEAFF; abundance: few; d_gene: TRBD1; len: 14; j_gene: TRBJ1-1; v_gene: TRBV7-9
CDR3nt: TGCGCCAGTCGGACAGTGAACACTGAAGCTTTCTTT; CDR3aa: CASRTVNTEAFF; abundance: -; d_gene: -; len: 12; j_gene: TRBJ1-1; v_gene: TRBV10-2
CDR3nt: TGTGCCAGCAGCCCTAGCGGGGGGGCTTTTAACACCGGGGAGCTGTTTTTT; CDR3aa: CASSPSGGAFNTGELFF; abundance: -; d_gene: TRBD2; len: 17; j_gene: TRBJ2-2; v_gene: TRBV11-3
CDR3nt: TGCGCCAGCAGCTTGGAGCGGGTAGGTGATTCACCCCTCCACTTT; CDR3aa: CASSLERVGDSPLHF; abundance: few; d_gene: -; len: 15; j_gene: TRBJ1-6; v_gene: TRBV5-1
CDR3nt: TGTGCCAGCAGTGGGAGCGGGGCATACAATGAGCAGTTCTTC; CDR3aa: CASSGSGAYNEQFF; abundance: once; d_gene: TRBD2; len: 14; j_gene: TRBJ2-1; v_gene: TRBV2
CDR3nt: TGTGCCAGAAGCGGACACCCTCGACCAGGCTCTGGAAACACCATATATTTT; CDR3aa: CARSGHPRPGSGNTIYF; abundance: -; d_gene: -; len: 17; j_gene: TRBJ1-3; v_gene: TRBV5-3
CDR3nt: TGCAGTGCTATTAGGGGGTTCGAGCAGTACTTC; CDR3aa: CSAIRGFEQYF; abundance: few; d_gene: -; len: 11; j_gene: TRBJ2-7; v_gene: TRBV20-1
CDR3nt: TGTGCCAGCAGCTCCCACCCGGGACATCGAACTAGCGGGAGCCCCTACAATGAGCAGTTCTTC; CDR3aa: CASSSHPGHRTSGSPYNEQFF; abundance: few; d_gene: TRBD2; len: 21; j_gene: TRBJ2-1; v_gene: TRBV3-1/TRBV3-2
CDR3nt: TGCGCCAGCAGCTCCCAGGGAAGCGTCACCCTCCACTTT; CDR3aa: CASSSQGSVTLHF; abundance: -; d_gene: -; len: 13; j_gene: TRBJ1-6; v_gene: TRBV5-1
CDR3nt: TGTGCCAGCAGCCCCCAGACTAGCGGGAGTAGCACAGATACGCAGTATTTT; CDR3aa: CASSPQTSGSSTDTQYF; abundance: -; d_gene: TRBD2; len: 17; j_gene: TRBJ2-3; v_gene: TRBV7-2
CDR3nt: TGCGCCGTGGGTAGCCCAGGCGGGGAGACCCAGTACTTC; CDR3aa: CAVGSPGGETQYF; abundance: -; d_gene: -; len: 13; j_gene: TRBJ2-5; v_gene: TRBV5-1
CDR3nt: TGTGCCAGCATGAGGGTGGGGGCTGAAAAACTGTTTTTT; CDR3aa: CASMRVGAEKLFF; abundance: few; d_gene: -; len: 13; j_gene: TRBJ1-4; v_gene: TRBV6-5
CDR3nt: TGTGCCAGCTCGGCCGGGACTAGTGATCAGCCCCAGCATTTT; CDR3aa: CASSAGTSDQPQHF; abundance: -; d_gene: -; len: 14; j_gene: TRBJ1-5; v_gene: TRBV2